This paragraph reports one TCR beta chain. In the authors' methods: Amplifying reference gene primers gave estimates of nucleated cell counts. Some clones are missing from TCRdb's copy, which holds only in-frame ones; the method was immunoSEQ multiplex PCR. D and trimming were read from the DNA, whereas the V and J calls and clone size are those reported in that table. The sample includes 84,000 or so clones, approximately 78% of them seen just once. The record originates from a study of blood T cell repertoires in COVID-19. Turning to the study itself: Material from acute and convalescent COVID-19 was sourced from the United States, Italy and Spain. Nucleic acid was either cDNA or gDNA, and it came from T cells, B-cell-depleted T cells, or PBMCs.

The TCR comes from a woman of 80 years or more with acute or convalescent COVID-19. Material for sequencing was peripheral blood.

For the CDR3, the DNA is TGTGCCAGCGGGCCGGCGAGTCAGAACACTGAAGCTTTCTTT. It is translated as CASGPASQNTEAFF. The chain recombines TRBV7-9 with TRBJ1-1; D is unresolved. Trimming took off 8 bases at V and 1 base at J, with 14 bases between the two ends. The germline V gene encodes CDR1 SEHNR and CDR2 FQNEAQ (reference sequence). The CDR3 is 14 residues long. Full variable domain (outside the CDR3, taken from reference TRBV7-9 and TRBJ1-1): DTGVSQNPRHKITKRGQNVTFRCDPISEHNRLYWYRQTLGQGPEFLTYFQNEAQLEKSRLLSDRFSAERPKGSFSTLEIQRTEQGDSAMYLCASGPASQNTEAFFGQGTRLTVV.